This T cell receptor (beta chain) was observed in a study of PD-1 blockade in mismatch repair-deficient tumors. Study-level results: Tumor-resident clones, often undetectable pretreatment in blood, expanded then contracted after pembrolizumab.

Note on this clone: The antigen is undetermined.

The CDR3 spans 13 residues. Trimming cost V 7 bases and J 5 bases; bases outside gene matches: 4. Germline V gives CDR1 SQVTM, CDR2 ANQGSEA. PCR or immunohistochemistry showed mismatch repair deficiency in every enrolled patient. TCRs were sequenced from a few patients responding to pembrolizumab. The protocol was immunoSEQ multiplex PCR, while the TCRdb copy is restricted to in-frame clones and leaves out a portion. The data hold over 100,000 clones, with approximately 80% observed a single time. This chain connects TRBV29-1 to TRBJ2-3, with 12 bases fitting TRBD2. The clonotype comes from an adult with mismatch repair-deficient cancer. Sequenced here: peripheral blood, sampled approximately 14 months after starting pembrolizumab. The CDR3 DNA sequence: TGCAGCGCCCGGGGACTAGCGGGAGATACGCAGTATTTT. The encoded protein is CSARGLAGDTQYF.